This TCR beta chain was recovered during a study of T-cell reconstitution after alpha-beta-depleted transplantation in children. The authors prepared the TCRbeta library with unique molecular identifiers. TCRdb passed the PCR reads through MiXCR, listing each CDR3 protein once. Found here are 700,000 to 850,000 distinct CDR3 sequences, approximately 15% of them singletons; the top ten hold approximately 5%. Trimming took off 3 bases at V and 6 bases at J, with 21 bases between the two ends. The V gene's germline CDR1 is KGHDR and CDR2 SFDVKD. The CDR3 extends over 17 amino acids. Notes on the study in general: Alpha-beta T cells present about two months after transplant were reported to originate from several hundred expanded graft clones.

Regarding this clonotype: What it recognizes is unknown.

Sequencing used PBMCs, mostly from graft donor cells, obtained 360 days after TCRalphabeta/CD19-depleted stem cell transplant. The source of this sequence is a male patient aged 10 to 17 who had a stem cell transplant for acute lymphoblastic leukemia, so the T cells may come from the graft donor. V usage is TRBV24-1 and J usage is TRBJ2-3; possible D gene TRBD1, 7 bases. The CDR3 reads CATSDRGTEDPKDTQYF. The CDR3 DNA reads TGTGCCACCAGTGATCGGGGGACAGAGGACCCGAAGGATACGCAGTATTTT.